This T cell receptor (beta chain) was identified in a study of OX40 agonist ivuxolimab in advanced cancers. Germline V gene data show CDR1 as SGDLS and CDR2 as YYNGEE. The CDR3 sequence is 12 residues long. With 3 bases removed from V and 10 bases from J, the gap between germline ends came to 11 bases. Only in-frame clones appear in the TCRdb table, and some are missing; sequencing was by immunoSEQ multiplex PCR. The data hold tens of thousands of clones, with around 82% observed a single time. No patient had autoimmune disease or received systemic immunosuppression. The material was CD4+ or CD8+ T cells sorted from blood, obtained in a trial of the OX40 agonist ivuxolimab. The rearrangement links TRBV9 to TRBJ2-1, with D uncertain. This clonotype was obtained from an adult with an advanced solid tumor such as melanoma, head and neck, liver or kidney cancer. The CDR3 DNA reads TGTGCCAGCAGCGGTGTGGGCAGGGAGCAGTTCTTC. Translated: CASSGVGREQFF.